The rows below give T cell receptor beta chains drawn from one sample of a study of T-cell memory formation after mild COVID-19. TCRdb re-analysed the 5' RACE reads in MiXCR, keeping a single row per CDR3 protein. Of 35,000 to 50,000 distinct CDR3 sequences listed, 9.5% were seen once; the top ten hold approximately 12%. Sequencing used PBMCs or a T cell subset sorted from them (not recorded which). These receptors were obtained from an adult woman who had mild COVID-19 (a few samples of this study predate the infection). Cell type and time point are not known. CDR3s include the opening cysteine and the closing phenylalanine or tryptophan. The D gene is left open where the match is weak. Size is stated for part of the rows, as once, few or many counts, or as a class when the clone is expanded.

d_gene: .
j_gene: TRBJ1-1
abundance: many
v_gene: TRBV6-5
CDR3aa: CASSSSSWEQGTEAFF
CDR3nt: TGTGCCAGCAGTTCCTCCTCGTGGGAGCAGGGCACTGAAGCTTTCTTT

d_gene: TRBD2
j_gene: TRBJ2-5
abundance: many
v_gene: TRBV20-1
CDR3aa: CSATRGSGKETQYF
CDR3nt: TGCAGTGCTACCCGTGGGAGCGGGAAGGAGACCCAGTACTTC

d_gene: .
j_gene: TRBJ2-5
abundance: few
v_gene: TRBV12-3/TRBV12-4
CDR3aa: CASSGGLTGQAETQYF
CDR3nt: TGTGCCAGCAGTGGGGGGCTGACAGGCCAGGCGGAGACCCAGTACTTC

d_gene: TRBD2
j_gene: TRBJ2-5
abundance: .
v_gene: TRBV3-1
CDR3aa: CASSRSPQTSRYYQETQYF
CDR3nt: TGTGCCAGCAGCCGCAGTCCTCAGACTAGCCGATATTACCAAGAGACCCAGTACTTC

d_gene: .
j_gene: TRBJ2-1
abundance: .
v_gene: TRBV18
CDR3aa: CASSPRTNSRVEQFF
CDR3nt: TGTGCCAGCTCACCACGGACTAATTCCCGGGTTGAGCAGTTCTTC

d_gene: .
j_gene: TRBJ2-3
abundance: few
v_gene: TRBV19
CDR3aa: CASSGGSAQYF
CDR3nt: TGTGCCAGTAGTGGAGGGTCTGCGCAGTATTTT

d_gene: .
j_gene: TRBJ2-5
abundance: many
v_gene: TRBV5-6
CDR3aa: CASSLVAAGRETQYF
CDR3nt: TGTGCCAGCAGCTTGGTGGCCGCCGGACGGGAGACCCAGTACTTC

d_gene: .
j_gene: TRBJ2-1
abundance: few
v_gene: TRBV7-9
CDR3aa: CASRNTGTTYNEQFF
CDR3nt: TGTGCCAGCAGGAATACGGGTACTACCTACAATGAGCAGTTCTTC

d_gene: .
j_gene: TRBJ2-7
abundance: .
v_gene: TRBV2
CDR3aa: CASASGELSYEQYF
CDR3nt: TGTGCCAGCGCCTCGGGAGAGCTCTCCTACGAGCAGTACTTC

d_gene: .
j_gene: TRBJ2-1
abundance: few
v_gene: TRBV29-1
CDR3aa: CSAVRGSSYNEQFF
CDR3nt: TGCAGCGCCGTGAGGGGCAGCTCCTACAATGAGCAGTTCTTC

d_gene: TRBD1
j_gene: TRBJ2-7
abundance: .
v_gene: TRBV6-5
CDR3aa: CASRRTGPYEQYF
CDR3nt: TGTGCCAGCAGAAGGACAGGGCCCTACGAGCAGTACTTC

d_gene: .
j_gene: TRBJ2-1
abundance: .
v_gene: TRBV6-5
CDR3aa: CASSYSQNNEQFF
CDR3nt: TGTGCCAGCAGTTACAGTCAGAACAATGAGCAGTTCTTC

d_gene: .
j_gene: TRBJ2-4
abundance: few
v_gene: TRBV18
CDR3aa: CASSTTAARGNIQYF
CDR3nt: TGTGCCAGCTCAACAACAGCAGCCAGAGGAAACATTCAGTACTTC

d_gene: TRBD2
j_gene: TRBJ2-3
abundance: few
v_gene: TRBV9
CDR3aa: CASSPWTSRNTDTQYF
CDR3nt: TGTGCCAGCAGCCCCTGGACTAGCAGAAACACAGATACGCAGTATTTT

d_gene: TRBD2
j_gene: TRBJ2-3
abundance: .
v_gene: TRBV12-5
CDR3aa: CASGLSGGSQYF
CDR3nt: TGTGCTAGTGGTTTGAGCGGGGGATCGCAGTATTTT

d_gene: .
j_gene: TRBJ2-7
abundance: many
v_gene: TRBV7-2
CDR3aa: CASSLGTGIYEQYF
CDR3nt: TGTGCCAGCAGCCTCGGAACAGGGATATACGAGCAGTACTTC

d_gene: .
j_gene: TRBJ2-2
abundance: many
v_gene: TRBV4-3
CDR3aa: CASSQEEGNTGELFF
CDR3nt: TGCGCCAGCAGCCAAGAGGAAGGAAACACCGGGGAGCTGTTTTTT

d_gene: .
j_gene: TRBJ2-3
abundance: .
v_gene: TRBV3-1
CDR3aa: CASSRFMAGTVSDTQYF
CDR3nt: TGTGCCAGCAGCCGTTTTATGGCGGGGACAGTGTCAGATACGCAGTATTTT

d_gene: TRBD2
j_gene: TRBJ2-7
abundance: .
v_gene: TRBV20-1
CDR3aa: CSARDDILAGVTGYEQYF
CDR3nt: TGCAGTGCTAGAGATGACATACTAGCGGGAGTTACAGGATACGAGCAGTACTTC

d_gene: TRBD1
j_gene: TRBJ2-5
abundance: .
v_gene: TRBV24-1
CDR3aa: CATSDPPGQGQETQYF
CDR3nt: TGTGCCACCAGTGACCCCCCGGGACAGGGCCAAGAGACCCAGTACTTC

d_gene: TRBD2
j_gene: TRBJ2-7
abundance: few
v_gene: TRBV15
CDR3aa: CATSREAGAGYEQYF
CDR3nt: TGTGCCACCAGCAGAGAAGCGGGAGCAGGGTACGAGCAGTACTTC

d_gene: TRBD1
j_gene: TRBJ2-7
abundance: many
v_gene: TRBV7-9
CDR3aa: CASSLGDRGYYEQYF
CDR3nt: TGTGCCAGCAGCTTAGGGGACAGGGGATACTACGAGCAGTACTTC

d_gene: TRBD1
j_gene: TRBJ2-3
abundance: .
v_gene: TRBV4-1
CDR3aa: CASRRDRVADTQYF
CDR3nt: TGCGCCAGCAGGCGAGACAGGGTAGCAGATACGCAGTATTTT

d_gene: TRBD1
j_gene: TRBJ2-7
abundance: many
v_gene: TRBV7-9
CDR3aa: CASSSHRTGGIYEQYF
CDR3nt: TGTGCCAGCAGCTCGCACAGGACAGGGGGTATTTACGAGCAGTACTTC

d_gene: TRBD2
j_gene: TRBJ2-7
abundance: .
v_gene: TRBV10-2
CDR3aa: CASSDPAGSGRYEQYF
CDR3nt: TGCGCCAGCAGTGACCCCGCCGGTAGCGGGAGGTACGAGCAGTACTTC

d_gene: .
j_gene: TRBJ2-1
abundance: few
v_gene: TRBV3-1
CDR3aa: CASSQEHEQFF
CDR3nt: TGTGCCAGCAGCCAAGAGCATGAGCAGTTCTTC

d_gene: TRBD1
j_gene: TRBJ2-7
abundance: many
v_gene: TRBV20-1
CDR3aa: CSAPLTGRDRASYEQYF
CDR3nt: TGCAGTGCTCCCTTGACCGGCCGGGACAGGGCTTCCTACGAGCAGTACTTC

d_gene: TRBD1
j_gene: TRBJ2-6
abundance: .
v_gene: TRBV4-1
CDR3aa: CASSLGQVRSGANVLTF
CDR3nt: TGCGCCAGCAGCCTGGGACAGGTTCGCTCTGGGGCCAACGTCCTGACTTTC

d_gene: .
j_gene: TRBJ2-7
abundance: .
v_gene: TRBV12-3/TRBV12-4
CDR3aa: CASSFRQGNSYEQYF
CDR3nt: TGTGCCAGCAGTTTTAGGCAGGGGAACTCCTACGAGCAGTACTTC

d_gene: TRBD1
j_gene: TRBJ1-2
abundance: few
v_gene: TRBV30
CDR3aa: CAWSGLMTGGEGYTF
CDR3nt: TGTGCCTGGAGTGGCCTCATGACAGGGGGCGAAGGCTACACCTTC

d_gene: .
j_gene: TRBJ2-2
abundance: few
v_gene: TRBV27
CDR3aa: CASSSLANTGELFF
CDR3nt: TGTGCCAGCAGTTCACTCGCGAACACCGGGGAGCTGTTTTTT

d_gene: .
j_gene: TRBJ1-3
abundance: medium-sized
v_gene: TRBV20-1
CDR3aa: CSASSGLAGNTIYF
CDR3nt: TGCAGTGCTTCCTCAGGGTTAGCTGGAAACACCATATATTTT

d_gene: TRBD2
j_gene: TRBJ2-5
abundance: .
v_gene: TRBV7-2
CDR3aa: CASSLAGASGGMETQYF
CDR3nt: TGTGCCAGCAGCTTAGCGGGGGCTAGCGGGGGTATGGAGACCCAGTACTTC

d_gene: TRBD1
j_gene: TRBJ2-5
abundance: few
v_gene: TRBV2
CDR3aa: CASRATGYETQYF
CDR3nt: TGTGCCAGCAGGGCGACAGGGTATGAGACCCAGTACTTC

d_gene: .
j_gene: TRBJ2-2
abundance: .
v_gene: TRBV24-1
CDR3aa: CAAGRTDTGELFF
CDR3nt: TGTGCCGCTGGGCGGACAGACACCGGGGAGCTGTTTTTT

d_gene: TRBD2
j_gene: TRBJ2-7
abundance: .
v_gene: TRBV15
CDR3aa: CATSPTGLAAYEQYF
CDR3nt: TGTGCCACCAGCCCCACGGGACTAGCGGCCTACGAGCAGTACTTC

d_gene: TRBD2
j_gene: TRBJ2-1
abundance: few
v_gene: TRBV24-1
CDR3aa: CATSDPTPRLAEANGEQFF
CDR3nt: TGTGCCACCAGTGACCCGACCCCACGTCTAGCGGAGGCGAATGGTGAGCAGTTCTTC

d_gene: .
j_gene: TRBJ2-1
abundance: many
v_gene: TRBV14
CDR3aa: CASSRNLGNTYNEQFF
CDR3nt: TGTGCCAGCAGCCGGAATCTAGGAAACACCTACAATGAGCAGTTCTTC

d_gene: .
j_gene: TRBJ2-1
abundance: few
v_gene: TRBV12-3/TRBV12-4
CDR3aa: CASSFKRNPYNEQFF
CDR3nt: TGTGCCAGCAGTTTCAAAAGGAACCCCTACAATGAGCAGTTCTTC

d_gene: .
j_gene: TRBJ2-7
abundance: many
v_gene: TRBV9
CDR3aa: CASSPTGTHASEQYF
CDR3nt: TGTGCCAGCAGTCCGACCGGGACGCATGCTTCCGAGCAGTACTTC

d_gene: TRBD2
j_gene: TRBJ2-1
abundance: few
v_gene: TRBV20-1
CDR3aa: CSASRGGSSYNEQFF
CDR3nt: TGCAGTGCAAGCCGCGGGGGGAGTTCCTACAATGAGCAGTTCTTC

d_gene: TRBD2
j_gene: TRBJ2-5
abundance: few
v_gene: TRBV20-1
CDR3aa: CSADIAGEQETQYF
CDR3nt: TGCAGTGCTGATATAGCGGGAGAACAAGAGACCCAGTACTTC

d_gene: .
j_gene: TRBJ1-5
abundance: .
v_gene: TRBV7-6
CDR3aa: CEQGNNQPQHF
CDR3nt: TGTGAACAGGGAAACAATCAGCCCCAGCATTTT

d_gene: TRBD1
j_gene: TRBJ1-2
abundance: many
v_gene: TRBV5-1
CDR3aa: CASSLDSDRGYTF
CDR3nt: TGCGCCAGCAGCTTGGATTCGGACAGGGGCTACACCTTC

d_gene: TRBD1
j_gene: TRBJ2-2
abundance: .
v_gene: TRBV9
CDR3aa: CASSLLGQGTNTGELFF
CDR3nt: TGTGCCAGCAGCCTTCTGGGACAGGGGACGAACACCGGGGAGCTGTTTTTT

d_gene: .
j_gene: TRBJ2-7
abundance: many
v_gene: TRBV18
CDR3aa: CASSPPAGRSYEQYF
CDR3nt: TGTGCCAGCTCACCCCCGGCCGGACGCTCCTACGAGCAGTACTTC

d_gene: TRBD2
j_gene: TRBJ2-2
abundance: many
v_gene: TRBV11-2
CDR3aa: CASSSALGASGSPRTGELFF
CDR3nt: TGTGCCAGCAGCTCCGCTCTGGGGGCTAGCGGGAGTCCACGCACCGGGGAGCTGTTTTTT

d_gene: .
j_gene: TRBJ2-7
abundance: few
v_gene: TRBV10-3
CDR3aa: CAISGGYEQYF
CDR3nt: TGTGCCATCAGTGGGGGGTACGAGCAGTACTTC

d_gene: .
j_gene: TRBJ2-2
abundance: many
v_gene: TRBV24-1
CDR3aa: CATKELGTGELFF
CDR3nt: TGTGCCACCAAAGAATTAGGGACCGGGGAGCTGTTTTTT

d_gene: .
j_gene: TRBJ2-7
abundance: few
v_gene: TRBV20-1
CDR3aa: CSASVTGTPEQYF
CDR3nt: TGCAGTGCTTCTGTTACCGGGACACCTGAGCAGTACTTC

d_gene: .
j_gene: TRBJ2-3
abundance: many
v_gene: TRBV9
CDR3aa: CASSLTPVDTQYF
CDR3nt: TGTGCCAGCAGTCTAACCCCGGTGGATACGCAGTATTTT

d_gene: TRBD2
j_gene: TRBJ2-3
abundance: many
v_gene: TRBV10-3
CDR3aa: CAISSSGGTDTQYF
CDR3nt: TGTGCCATCAGTTCTAGCGGGGGGACAGATACGCAGTATTTT

d_gene: .
j_gene: TRBJ1-2
abundance: .
v_gene: TRBV10-3
CDR3aa: CAISRDVGGAYGYTF
CDR3nt: TGTGCCATCAGCCGGGACGTCGGTGGGGCCTATGGCTACACCTTC

d_gene: .
j_gene: TRBJ2-1
abundance: few
v_gene: TRBV11-2
CDR3aa: CASSPLASGTIRQFF
CDR3nt: TGTGCCAGCAGCCCACTGGCGTCAGGGACAATTAGGCAGTTCTTC

d_gene: .
j_gene: TRBJ2-3
abundance: .
v_gene: TRBV29-1
CDR3aa: CSVETGRRFADTQYF
CDR3nt: TGCAGCGTTGAGACCGGGAGAAGGTTTGCAGATACGCAGTATTTT